The 18 T cell receptor beta chains given below trace back to one sample, sequenced in a study of identical twins. TCRdb fed the 5' RACE reads into MiXCR, producing one record per CDR3 protein. Of some 790,000 distinct CDR3 sequences listed, 15% to 20% are singletons. This same sample was also part of a study on T cells expressing NK-cell markers.

Sequences were obtained from PBMCs. The receptors were sampled from a woman in her late teens or twenties in good health.

The CDR3 DNA sequence: TGTGCCGCTGGCCCCTCAGGGGTGACAGATACGCAGTATTTT. It is translated as CAAGPSGVTDTQYF. The chain couples TRBV10-3 to TRBJ2-3; a weak D match, TRBD1 (6 bases). The germline V gene encodes CDR1 ENHRY and CDR2 SYGVKD. Trimming cost V 11 bases and J 3 bases, with 18 bases left between them. This CDR3 is 14 amino acids long.

The chain has TRBV12-3 or TRBV12-4 and TRBJ2-3, with a tentative D call TRBD2 (6 bases). This CDR3 is built from 14 residues. The ends were cut back, 6 bases at V and 1 base at J, with 11 bases in the middle. The CDR3 nucleotides read TGTGCCAGCAGCTCCCGGGAGCGCACAGATACGCAGTATTTT. Translation: CASSSRERTDTQYF.

This clonotype has only a few counts. V and J are TRBV20-1 and TRBJ2-3; D is undetermined. V shed 3 bases and J shed 2 bases, with 9 bases lying between them. The CDR3 is made up of 13 amino acids. Germline V gene data show CDR1 as DFQATT and CDR2 as SNEGSKA (reference sequence). In nucleotides, the CDR3 is TGCAGTGCTAGTTCGCACTTCACAGATACGCAGTATTTT. Translating gives CSASSHFTDTQYF.

This clonotype appeared a few times. The rearrangement joins TRBV7-3 to TRBJ2-3, with no clear D. Trimming took off 5 bases at V and 3 bases at J, with 9 bases between the two ends. Germline CDR1 SGHTA, CDR2 FQGTGA. This CDR3 has 13 amino acids. The CDR3 here is CASSDKRTDTQYF. CDR3 nucleotide sequence: TGTGCCAGCAGCGATAAAAGAACAGATACGCAGTATTTT.

For this clonotype: Germline is not matched at one junction end, which may reflect a read error. The chain uses TRBV12-3 or TRBV12-4 and TRBJ2-7, with D perhaps being TRBD1 or TRBD2 (5 bases each). The CDR3 totals 14 residues. CDR3 sequence: CASSSNGGPYGQYF. In DNA form, the CDR3 reads TGTGCCAGCAGTTCCAATGGGGGTCCCTACGGGCAGTACTTC.

The V gene is TRBV12-3 or TRBV12-4, the J gene TRBJ2-1; 9 nucleotides line up with TRBD2. V was clipped by 7 bases and J by 2 bases; unmatched bases: 9. There are 16 residues in the CDR3. In DNA form, the CDR3 reads TGTGCCAGCACCCCCGACGCGGGGGGGCCCTACAATGAGCAGTTCTTC. It encodes CASTPDAGGPYNEQFF.

A few counts support this clonotype. The rearrangement links TRBV15 to TRBJ2-1, with D possibly matching TRBD2 (5 bases). The CDR3 is 13 amino acids. Germline CDR1 reads LNHNV; CDR2 reads YYDKDF (reference sequence). V lost 3 bases, J lost 8 bases, and 11 bases lay in between. The CDR3 here is CATSRKTGDEQFF. The CDR3 nucleotides are TGTGCCACCAGCAGGAAGACCGGGGATGAGCAGTTCTTC.

This clonotype was counted between two and nine times. The chain recombines TRBV27 with TRBJ2-4; 9 bases agree with TRBD1. V trimming: 7 bases; J trimming: 13 bases; junction bases outside the gene matches: 8. The CDR3 spans 12 residues. The germline CDR1 and CDR2 sequences are MNHEY and SMNVEV (reference sequence). The CDR3, as DNA: TGTGCCAGCAAAACCAAGGGACAGGGACAGTACTTC. This translates into CASKTKGQGQYF.

This chain joins TRBV3-1 and TRBJ1-5; TRBD1 might be the D (5 bases). The V end lost 1 base, the J end lost 1 base, and 14 bases lay between the germline ends. The V gene's germline CDR1 is LGHDT and CDR2 YNNKEL (reference sequence). There are 17 residues in the CDR3. The CDR3 DNA follows: TGTGCCAGCAGCCAAGGTTCGCGGACAAGAAGCAATCAGCCCCAGCATTTT. Residues: CASSQGSRTRSNQPQHF.

This chain's CDR3 is CASSLDLTMNTEAFF. DNA of the CDR3: TGTGCCAGCAGTTTAGACCTGACTATGAACACTGAAGCTTTCTTT. V gene TRBV12-3 or TRBV12-4 combines with J gene TRBJ1-1; no firm D call. Trimming cost V 1 base and J 0 bases, with 9 bases left between them. This CDR3 has 15 amino acids.

This clonotype was seen more than once but under ten times. The chain joins TRBV27 to TRBJ2-5, with 10 bases identical to TRBD2. The CDR3 covers 18 residues. V was clipped by 2 bases and J by 4 bases; unmatched bases: 13. Germline CDR1 and CDR2: MNHEY and SMNVEV (reference sequence). In DNA, the CDR3 is TGTGCCAGCAGTTTAGCTAGCGGGAGTAGTGGGAGGGGAGAGACCCAGTACTTC. Protein: CASSLASGSSGRGETQYF.

The chain is built from TRBV20-1 and TRBJ2-5; the D is unclear. Trimming left V 3 bases short and J 6 bases short, with 17 bases between. The CDR3 totals 14 residues. CDR1 is DFQATT and CDR2 is SNEGSKA in the germline V gene (reference sequence). CDR3 nucleotide sequence: TGCAGTGCTAGTTTTAGTGGATTCCTGAAGACCCAGTACTTC. Translating it yields CSASFSGFLKTQYF.

This rearrangement joins TRBV12-3 or TRBV12-4 to TRBJ1-1, with TRBD1 as a possible D gene (5 bases). The CDR3 is 13 residues long. The germline V and J ends were trimmed by 7 bases and 9 bases, with 18 bases remaining between them. CDR3 DNA: TGTGCCAGCACTCTCTTAGCGGGACGGAAAGCTTTCTTT. Its translation: CASTLLAGRKAFF.

The gene calls are TRBV10-3 and TRBJ1-6; TRBD1 aligns across 7 bases. The V segment lost 8 bases and the J segment 7 bases; nucleotides outside the gene matches: 8. This CDR3 is 14 amino acids long. The germline V gene has CDR1 ENHRY and CDR2 SYGVKD. CDR3 DNA sequence: TGTGCCATCCGCTCGACAGGGAGCAATTCACCCCTCCACTTT. Translated, it gives CAIRSTGSNSPLHF.

The chain is built from TRBV12-3 or TRBV12-4 and TRBJ2-3, with a tentative D call TRBD2 (6 bases). CDR3 size: 13 residues. With 5 bases removed from V and 13 bases from J, the gap between germline ends came to 19 bases. The CDR3 nucleotides read TGTGCCAGCAGTCACCTCGGGTCGGGGGACGAGTATTTT. Its translation is CASSHLGSGDEYF.

There are a few counts of this clonotype. This chain uses TRBV10-3 with TRBJ1-1; perhaps TRBD1 as D (5 bases). Germline V CDR1 and CDR2: ENHRY, SYGVKD. V gave up 4 bases and J gave up 4 bases, with 19 bases separating them. This CDR3 contains 16 residues. DNA of the CDR3: TGTGCCATCAGTGGGTATGCGAGGGGAAATCCCACTGAAGCTTTCTTT. It codes for CAISGYARGNPTEAFF.

The chain joins TRBV7-3 to TRBJ2-3; no firm D call. Germline V gene sequence: CDR1 SGHTA, CDR2 FQGTGA. Trimming removed 0 bases from V and 3 bases from J, with 4 bases in between. The CDR3 is made up of 13 amino acids. The CDR3 DNA sequence: TGTGCCAGCAGCTTAACGATAACAGATACGCAGTATTTT. Amino acid sequence: CASSLTITDTQYF. The complete variable domain, with remaining parts taken from reference TRBV7-3 and TRBJ2-3, reads GAGVSQTPSNKVTEKGKYVELRCDPISGHTALYWYRQSLGQGPEFLIYFQGTGAADDSGLPNDRFFAVRPEGSVSTLKIQRTERGDSAVYLCASSLTITDTQYFGPGTRLTVL.

The rearrangement links TRBV6-1 to TRBJ2-1; D call uncertain. Germline V gene sequence: CDR1 MNHNS, CDR2 SASEGT. This CDR3 is 15 amino acids long. V was trimmed by 5 bases and J by 6 bases, leaving 17 bases between them. CDR3 protein: CASSPFGVSSNEQFF. DNA for the CDR3: TGTGCCAGCAGTCCGTTTGGGGTCTCGAGCAATGAGCAGTTCTTC.